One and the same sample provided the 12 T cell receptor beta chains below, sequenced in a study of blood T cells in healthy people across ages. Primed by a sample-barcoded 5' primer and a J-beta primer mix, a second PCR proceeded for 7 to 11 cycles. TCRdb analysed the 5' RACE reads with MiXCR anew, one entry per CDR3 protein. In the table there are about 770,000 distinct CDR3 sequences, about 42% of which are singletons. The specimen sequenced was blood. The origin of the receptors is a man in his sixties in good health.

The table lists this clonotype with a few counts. The chain's CDR3 is CASSEGGVLNYGYTF. In DNA form, the CDR3 reads TGTGCCAGCAGTGAAGGTGGGGTTCTTAACTATGGCTACACCTTC. V and J are TRBV2 and TRBJ1-2; no definite D call. Germline CDR1 reads SNHLY; CDR2 reads FYNNEI. V was shortened by 1 base and J by 1 base, with 10 bases between the two germline ends. The CDR3 is 15 amino acids.

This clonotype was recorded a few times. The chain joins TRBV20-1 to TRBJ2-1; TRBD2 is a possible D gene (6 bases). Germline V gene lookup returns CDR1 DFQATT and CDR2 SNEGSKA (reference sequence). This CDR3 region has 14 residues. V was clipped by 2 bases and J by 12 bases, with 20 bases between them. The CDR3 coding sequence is TGCAGTGCTAGAAACCCAGCAGCGGGTGGGGGGCAGTTCTTC. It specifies CSARNPAAGGGQFF.

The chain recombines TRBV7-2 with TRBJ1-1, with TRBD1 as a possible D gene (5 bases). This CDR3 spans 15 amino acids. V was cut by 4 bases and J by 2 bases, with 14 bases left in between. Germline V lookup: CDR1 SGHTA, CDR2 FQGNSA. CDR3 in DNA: TGTGCCAGCAGCTACAAGACGGGACGTAACACTGAAGCTTTCTTT. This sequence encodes CASSYKTGRNTEAFF. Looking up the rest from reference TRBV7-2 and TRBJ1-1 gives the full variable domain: GAGVSQSPSNKVTEKGKDVELRCDPISGHTALYWYRQSLGQGLEFLIYFQGNSAPDKSGLPSDRFSAERTGGSVSTLTIQRTQQEDSAVYLCASSYKTGRNTEAFFGQGTRLTVV.

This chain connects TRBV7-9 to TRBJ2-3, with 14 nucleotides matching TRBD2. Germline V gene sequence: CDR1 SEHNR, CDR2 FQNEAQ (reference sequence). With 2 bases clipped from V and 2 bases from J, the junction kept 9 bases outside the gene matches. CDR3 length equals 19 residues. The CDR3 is CASSLLPGLAGAATDTQYF. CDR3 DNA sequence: TGTGCCAGCAGCTTACTACCGGGACTAGCGGGAGCTGCCACAGATACGCAGTATTTT.

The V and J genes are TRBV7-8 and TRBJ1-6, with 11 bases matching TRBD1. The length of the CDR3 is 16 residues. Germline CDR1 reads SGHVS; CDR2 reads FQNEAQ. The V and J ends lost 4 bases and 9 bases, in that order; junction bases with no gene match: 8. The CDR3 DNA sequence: TGTGCCAGCAGCTCCGGGACAGGGGGTCTGTCTTCACCCCTCCACTTT. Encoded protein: CASSSGTGGLSSPLHF.

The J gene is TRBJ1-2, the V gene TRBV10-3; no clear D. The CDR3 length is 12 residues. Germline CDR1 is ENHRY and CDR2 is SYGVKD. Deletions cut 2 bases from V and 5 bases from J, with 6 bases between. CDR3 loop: CAISEAEYGYTF. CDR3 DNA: TGTGCCATCAGTGAGGCTGAATATGGCTACACCTTC.

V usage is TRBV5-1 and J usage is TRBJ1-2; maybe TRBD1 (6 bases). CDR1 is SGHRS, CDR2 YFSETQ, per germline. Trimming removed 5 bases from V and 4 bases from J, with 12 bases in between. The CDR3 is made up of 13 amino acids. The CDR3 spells CASSSGEIYGYTF. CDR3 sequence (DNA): TGCGCCAGCAGTTCAGGGGAGATCTATGGCTACACCTTC.

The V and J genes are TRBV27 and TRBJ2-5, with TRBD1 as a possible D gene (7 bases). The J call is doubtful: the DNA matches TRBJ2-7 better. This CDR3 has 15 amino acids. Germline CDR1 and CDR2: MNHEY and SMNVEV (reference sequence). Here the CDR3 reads CASSLWAGGNGEQYF. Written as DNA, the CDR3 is TGTGCCAGCAGTTTATGGGCAGGGGGGAACGGCGAGCAGTACTTC.

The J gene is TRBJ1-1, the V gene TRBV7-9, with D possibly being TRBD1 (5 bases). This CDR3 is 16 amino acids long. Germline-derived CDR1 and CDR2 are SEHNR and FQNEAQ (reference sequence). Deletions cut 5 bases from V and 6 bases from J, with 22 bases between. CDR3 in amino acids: CASSGRYRGERSEAFF. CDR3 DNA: TGTGCCAGCAGCGGGAGGTATAGAGGGGAGCGTTCTGAAGCTTTCTTT.

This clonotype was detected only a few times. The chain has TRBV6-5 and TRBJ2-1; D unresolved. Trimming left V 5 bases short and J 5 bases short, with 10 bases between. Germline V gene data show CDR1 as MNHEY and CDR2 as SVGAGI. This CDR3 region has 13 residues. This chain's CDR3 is CASSPSSHNEQFF. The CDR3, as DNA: TGTGCCAGCAGTCCCAGCTCTCACAATGAGCAGTTCTTC.

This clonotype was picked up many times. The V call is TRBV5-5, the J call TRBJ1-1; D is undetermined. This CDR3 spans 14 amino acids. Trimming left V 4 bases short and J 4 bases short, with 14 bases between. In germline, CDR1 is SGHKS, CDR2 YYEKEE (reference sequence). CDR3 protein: CASSRRNMGTEAFF. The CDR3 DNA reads TGTGCCAGCAGCCGACGGAACATGGGCACTGAAGCTTTCTTT. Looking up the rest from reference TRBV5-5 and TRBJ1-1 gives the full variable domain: DAGVTQSPTHLIKTRGQQVTLRCSPISGHKSVSWYQQVLGQGPQFIFQYYEKEERGRGNFPDRFSARQFPNYSSELNVNALLLGDSALYLCASSRRNMGTEAFFGQGTRLTVV.

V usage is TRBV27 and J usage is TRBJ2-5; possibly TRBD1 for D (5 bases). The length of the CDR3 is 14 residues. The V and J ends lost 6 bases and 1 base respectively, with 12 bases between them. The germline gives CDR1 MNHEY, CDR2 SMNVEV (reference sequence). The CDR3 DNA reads TGTGCCAGCAGCAGGAAAAGGGGCCAAGAGACCCAGTACTTC. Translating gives CASSRKRGQETQYF.